The 11 T cell receptor beta chains in this list originate from one sample, sequenced in a study of OX40 agonist ivuxolimab in advanced cancers. Assay: immunoSEQ multiplex PCR; the TCRdb copy retains only in-frame clones and omits some. Of over 90,000 clones listed, less than 95% are singletons. The starting material was CD4+ or CD8+ T cells sorted from blood, obtained in a trial of the OX40 agonist ivuxolimab. Receptors originate from an adult with an advanced solid tumor such as melanoma, head and neck, liver or kidney cancer.

This sequence joins TRBV7-2 and TRBJ1-5; D not certain. Germline V CDR1 and CDR2: SGHTA, FQGNSA. The CDR3 covers 13 residues. Trimming pared 3 bases from V and 4 bases from J, leaving 7 bases between. The CDR3 sequence is CASSFSRNQPQHF. CDR3 in DNA: TGTGCCAGCAGCTTTTCACGGAATCAGCCCCAGCATTTT. The whole variable domain, filled in from reference TRBV7-2 and TRBJ1-5, reads GAGVSQSPSNKVTEKGKDVELRCDPISGHTALYWYRQSLGQGLEFLIYFQGNSAPDKSGLPSDRFSAERTGGSVSTLTIQRTQQEDSAVYLCASSFSRNQPQHFGDGTRLSIL.

The chain carries TRBV7-6 and TRBJ2-1, with D possibly matching TRBD2 (6 bases). Germline loops: CDR1 SGHVS, CDR2 FNYEAQ. With 1 base removed from V and 8 bases from J, the gap between germline ends came to 18 bases. The CDR3 runs to 16 residues. The CDR3 nucleotides are TGTGCCAGCAGCTTAGTGCTACCCGGGACTGCCGATGAGCAGTTCTTC. This codes for CASSLVLPGTADEQFF.

This chain uses TRBV4-1 with TRBJ1-2, with a weak D call TRBD1 (5 bases). The germline V and J ends were trimmed by 6 bases and 5 bases, with 7 bases remaining between them. Germline-derived CDR1 and CDR2 are MGHRA and YSYEKL. The CDR3 is made up of 11 amino acids. CDR3 nucleotides: TGCGCCAGCAGTGGGGGGTATGGCTACACCTTC. Protein product: CASSGGYGYTF.

The CDR3 nucleotides are TGTGCCAGCAGTGCAACTAGCGGGGATACGCAGTATTTT. Its protein is CASSATSGDTQYF. This chain links TRBV6-1 with TRBJ2-3; 9 bases fit TRBD2. The CDR3 is 13 amino acids. V was clipped by 4 bases and J by 6 bases; unmatched bases: 2. Germline V lookup: CDR1 MNHNS, CDR2 SASEGT.

The rearrangement links TRBV30 to TRBJ2-7; 9 bases map to TRBD2. J gave up 2 bases and V 5 bases, and 7 bases lay outside the gene matches. Germline CDR1 GTSNPN, CDR2 SVGIG (reference sequence). The CDR3 is 14 amino acids. Here the CDR3 DNA reads TGTGCCTGGTCGGGACTAGCAGGAACCTACGAGCAGTACTTC. Translation: CAWSGLAGTYEQYF.

The chain has TRBV5-1 and TRBJ1-5; 11 bases are a match to TRBD1. CDR3 length equals 17 residues. The germline gives CDR1 SGHRS, CDR2 YFSETQ. With V trimmed by 4 bases and J by 2 bases, 8 bases remained unmatched. The CDR3 region has the DNA TGCGCCAGCAGCCCCGGACAGGGGGCTACGGGCAATCAGCCCCAGCATTTT. Encoded protein: CASSPGQGATGNQPQHF.

The rearrangement links TRBV10-3 to TRBJ2-7; 16 bases are shared with TRBD2. Germline V gene lookup returns CDR1 ENHRY and CDR2 SYGVKD. The CDR3 is made up of 19 amino acids. Losses at the gene ends were 1 base for V and 1 base for J; bases not matched to a gene: 7. CDR3 residues: CAISELGTSGRAASYEQYF. CDR3 bases: TGTGCCATCAGTGAGTTGGGGACTAGCGGGAGGGCCGCTTCCTACGAGCAGTACTTC.

The chain combines TRBV18 with TRBJ1-5; D unclear. CDR3 length: 15 amino acids. The V end was cut by 0 bases, the J end by 1 base, with 7 bases between. Germline values: CDR1 KGHSH, CDR2 LQKENI. In DNA form, the CDR3 reads TGTGCCAGCTCACCACCGGACGGGAGCAATCAGCCCCAGCATTTT. This codes for CASSPPDGSNQPQHF.

The V and J genes are TRBV7-9 and TRBJ1-5; 7 bases match TRBD1. Germline CDR1 reads SEHNR; CDR2 reads FQNEAQ (reference sequence). With 5 bases clipped from V and 5 bases from J, the junction kept 3 bases outside the gene matches. The CDR3 has 13 amino acids. The CDR3 region has the DNA TGTGCCAGCAGCCATCAGGGGGATCAGCCCCAGCATTTT. Amino acid sequence: CASSHQGDQPQHF.

The chain couples TRBV4-1 to TRBJ1-5; D remains ambiguous. The CDR3 covers 13 residues. Germline V gives CDR1 MGHRA, CDR2 YSYEKL. Trimming shortened V by 2 bases and J by 7 bases, and 9 bases separated the two germline ends. For the CDR3, the DNA is TGCGCCAGCAGCCAAAGAGAAAGACAGCCCCAGCATTTT. Its translation is CASSQRERQPQHF.

The chain employs TRBV4-3 and TRBJ2-1; no clear D. The germline V gene encodes CDR1 LGHNA and CDR2 YSLEER. The germline V and J ends were trimmed by 0 bases and 5 bases, with 5 bases remaining between them. The CDR3 sequence is 13 residues long. CDR3 sequence reads: CASSQDANNEQFF. The DNA for the CDR3 is TGCGCCAGCAGCCAAGATGCCAACAATGAGCAGTTCTTC.